This TCR beta chain appears in the sequencing data of a study of blood T cells in healthy people across ages. Study-wide findings and caveats: Age advanced and TCR beta diversity per million T cells fell, roughly linearly.

Donation came from healthy Caucasian individuals in Russia who were aged roughly 6 to 95. To note about this clonotype: What it recognizes is unknown.

Primers used in a second PCR of roughly 7 to 12 cycles were a sample-barcoded 5' primer and a J-beta primer mix. A template-switch adaptor that had 12 random nucleotides put a tag on each cDNA molecule. Sequencing yielded, for each sample, at least 3 million paired-end reads carrying CDR3. TCRdb used MiXCR to reprocess the 5' RACE reads, holding one entry per CDR3 protein. This table has some 1.8 million distinct CDR3 sequences, roughly two fifths appearing once. Trimming cost V 1 base and J 2 bases, with 8 bases left between them. The germline V gene encodes CDR1 DFQATT and CDR2 SNEGSKA (reference sequence). The CDR3 has 14 residues.

The chain has TRBV20-1 and TRBJ1-4; D is uncertain. The sequence came from a human donor in good health. Sequenced sample: blood. CDR3 in DNA: TGCAGTGCTAGAGGGACGGCTACTAATGAAAAACTGTTTTTT. This codes for CSARGTATNEKLFF.